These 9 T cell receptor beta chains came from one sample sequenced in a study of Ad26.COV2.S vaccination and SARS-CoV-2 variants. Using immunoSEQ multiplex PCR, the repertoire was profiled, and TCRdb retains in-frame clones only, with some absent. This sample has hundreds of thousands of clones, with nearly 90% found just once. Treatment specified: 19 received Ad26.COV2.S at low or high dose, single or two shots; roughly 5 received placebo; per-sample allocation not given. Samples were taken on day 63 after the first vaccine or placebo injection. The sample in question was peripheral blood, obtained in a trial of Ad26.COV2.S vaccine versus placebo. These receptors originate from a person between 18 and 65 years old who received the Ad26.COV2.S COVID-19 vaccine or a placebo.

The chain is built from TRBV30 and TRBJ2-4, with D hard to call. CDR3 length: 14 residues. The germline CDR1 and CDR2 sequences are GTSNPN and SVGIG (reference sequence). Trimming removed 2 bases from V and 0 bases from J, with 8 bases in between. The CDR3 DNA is TGTGCCTGGAGTCTAGGTCTAGCCAAAAACATTCAGTACTTC. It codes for CAWSLGLAKNIQYF.

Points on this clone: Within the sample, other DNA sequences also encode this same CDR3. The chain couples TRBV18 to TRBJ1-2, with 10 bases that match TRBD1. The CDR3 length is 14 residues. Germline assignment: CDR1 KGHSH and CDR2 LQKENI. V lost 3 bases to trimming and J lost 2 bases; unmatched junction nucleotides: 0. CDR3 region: CASSPGQGNYGYTF. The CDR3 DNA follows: TGTGCCAGCTCACCGGGACAGGGGAACTATGGCTACACCTTC.

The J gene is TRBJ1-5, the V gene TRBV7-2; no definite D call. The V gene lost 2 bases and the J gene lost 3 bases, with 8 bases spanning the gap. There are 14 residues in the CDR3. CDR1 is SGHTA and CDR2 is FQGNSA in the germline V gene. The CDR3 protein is CASSLWRDNQPQHF. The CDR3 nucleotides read TGTGCCAGCAGCTTATGGCGGGACAATCAGCCCCAGCATTTT.

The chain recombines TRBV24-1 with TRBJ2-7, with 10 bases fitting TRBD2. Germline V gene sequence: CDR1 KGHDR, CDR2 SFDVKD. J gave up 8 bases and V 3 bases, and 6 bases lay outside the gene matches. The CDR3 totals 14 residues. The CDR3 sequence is CATSDGGLARKQYF. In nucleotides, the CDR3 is TGTGCCACCAGTGATGGGGGACTAGCGCGGAAGCAGTACTTC.

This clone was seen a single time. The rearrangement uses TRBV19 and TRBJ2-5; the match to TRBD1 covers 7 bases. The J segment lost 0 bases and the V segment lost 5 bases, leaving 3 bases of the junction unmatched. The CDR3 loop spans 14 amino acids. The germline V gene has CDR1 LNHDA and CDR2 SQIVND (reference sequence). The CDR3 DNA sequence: TGTGCCAGTAGTCCGGACAGGAACCAAGAGACCCAGTACTTC. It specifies CASSPDRNQETQYF.

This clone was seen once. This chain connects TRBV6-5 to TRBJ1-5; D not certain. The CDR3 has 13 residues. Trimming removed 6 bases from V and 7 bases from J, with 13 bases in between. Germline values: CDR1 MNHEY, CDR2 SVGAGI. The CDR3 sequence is CASSHDWSQPQHF. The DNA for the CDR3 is TGTGCCAGCAGCCACGACTGGTCCCAGCCCCAGCATTTT.

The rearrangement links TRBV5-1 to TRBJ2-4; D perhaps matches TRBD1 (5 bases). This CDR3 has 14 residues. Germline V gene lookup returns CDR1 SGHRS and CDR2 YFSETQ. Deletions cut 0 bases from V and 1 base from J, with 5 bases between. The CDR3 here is CASSLEGAKNIQYF. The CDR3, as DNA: TGCGCCAGCAGCTTGGAGGGGGCCAAAAACATTCAGTACTTC.

In DNA form, the CDR3 reads TGTGCCAGCAGCCTAACGGGACTAGCGGATGCATGGGATACGCAGTATTTT. Protein: CASSLTGLADAWDTQYF. V and J are TRBV13 and TRBJ2-3, with TRBD2 matching 11 bases. The V and J ends lost 5 bases and 6 bases, in that order; junction bases with no gene match: 13. The CDR3 has 17 amino acids. Germline V lookup: CDR1 PRHDT, CDR2 FYEKMQ (reference sequence).

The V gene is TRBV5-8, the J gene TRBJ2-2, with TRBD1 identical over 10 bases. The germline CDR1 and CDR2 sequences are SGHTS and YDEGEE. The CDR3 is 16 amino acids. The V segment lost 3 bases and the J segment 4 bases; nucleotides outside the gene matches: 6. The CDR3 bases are TGTGCCAGCAGCTCCGGGACAGGGGACGGCACCGGGGAGCTGTTTTTT. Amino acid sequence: CASSSGTGDGTGELFF. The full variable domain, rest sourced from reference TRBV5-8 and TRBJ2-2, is EAGVTQSPTHLIKTRGQQATLRCSPISGHTSVYWYQQALGLGLQFLLWYDEGEERNRGNFPPRFSGRQFPNYSSELNVNALELEDSALYLCASSSGTGDGTGELFFGEGSRLTVL.